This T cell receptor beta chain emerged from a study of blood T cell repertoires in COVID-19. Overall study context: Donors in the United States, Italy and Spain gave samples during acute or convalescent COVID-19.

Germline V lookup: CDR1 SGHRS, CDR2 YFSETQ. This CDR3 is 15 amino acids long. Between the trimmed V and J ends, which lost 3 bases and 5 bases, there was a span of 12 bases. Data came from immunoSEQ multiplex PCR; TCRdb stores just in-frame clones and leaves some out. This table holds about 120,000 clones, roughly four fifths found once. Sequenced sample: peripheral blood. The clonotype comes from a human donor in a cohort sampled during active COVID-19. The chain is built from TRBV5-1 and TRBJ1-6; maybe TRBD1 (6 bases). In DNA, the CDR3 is TGCGCCAGCAGCTCCCGGGACACCAATAATTCACCCCTCCACTTT. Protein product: CASSSRDTNNSPLHF.